A single sample gave rise to the 15 T cell receptor beta chains below, sequenced in a study of tumor and adjacent non-tumor tissue in lung cancer. TCRbeta libraries were built with three rounds of nested PCR, modified from ARM-PCR. TCRdb re-analysed the multiplex PCR reads in MiXCR, keeping a single row per CDR3 protein. The sample contains around 76,000 distinct CDR3 sequences, approximately 82% of which appear only once. RNA was extracted from bulk tissue without any cell sorting. This non-tumor lung sample came from over 3 cm beyond the tumor edge. The sequenced material came from distant non-tumor lung tissue. The receptors were sampled from a man in his 70s with non-small cell lung cancer.

About this clonotype: Just one base apart from a much larger clone, this may be a read error. The chain links TRBV28 to TRBJ2-2; the D gene is possibly TRBD1 (6 bases). The V gene lost 4 bases and the J gene lost 9 bases, with 18 bases spanning the gap. The germline gives CDR1 MDHEN, CDR2 SYDVKM. The CDR3 extends over 15 amino acids. The CDR3 is CASSWQGFRAWELFF. As DNA, the CDR3 is TGTGCCAGCAGTTGGCAGGGGTTTAGGGCCTGGGAGCTGTTTTTT.

The chain is built from TRBV28 and TRBJ1-1; TRBD1 matches 12 bases. Trimming at V came to 11 bases and at J to 4 bases, leaving 8 bases not matched to a gene. Germline values: CDR1 MDHEN, CDR2 SYDVKM. The CDR3 has 14 residues. The CDR3 DNA sequence: TGTGCCTGTACCGGGACAGGGGGCGCCACTGAAGCTTTCTTT. It is translated as CACTGTGGATEAFF.

Turning to this clonotype: Mismatch with germline at one junction end may stem from a read error. The rearrangement links TRBV12-3 or TRBV12-4 to TRBJ2-7; D not resolved. The CDR3 loop spans 11 amino acids. CDR3 bases: TGCGCCAGCAGTTTCTCCAGCGAGCAATACTTC. Its protein product is CASSFSSEQYF.

A note on this clonotype: One base away lies a much larger clone, so this may be a sequencing read error. The rearrangement uses TRBV6-2 or TRBV6-3 and TRBJ2-5; D uncertain. The CDR3 has 15 amino acids. The germline CDR1 and CDR2 sequences are MNHEY and SVGEGT. The CDR3: CASNYGGRDQETQYF. CDR3 in DNA: TGTGCCAGCAATTACGGCGGACGGGACCAAGAGACCCAGTACTTC.

Concerning this clonotype: Its ends do not fully match the called genes, so a read error is possible. V and J are TRBV5-1 and TRBJ2-5; D call uncertain. CDR3 length: 15 amino acids. Germline V lookup: CDR1 SGHRS, CDR2 YFSETQ. Written as DNA, the CDR3 is TGCGCCAGCAGCTTGGGAGGACCGACGCAAGGGACCCAGTACTTC. Its protein product is CASSLGGPTQGTQYF.

On this clonotype: This CDR3 fails to terminate in the conserved phenylalanine or tryptophan, so it likely reflects a read error. V is TRBV6-5 and J is TRBJ1-5, with D maybe TRBD1 (6 bases). This CDR3 comprises 13 residues. CDR1 and CDR2 (germline): MNHEY, SVGAGI. The CDR3 here is CASRTGHNQPQHC. Written as DNA, the CDR3 is TGCGCCAGCAGAACAGGGCACAATCAGCCCCAGCATTGT.

On this clonotype: With a much larger clone just one base away, this may be a read error. The chain links TRBV2 to TRBJ1-6; 7 nucleotides match TRBD1. This CDR3 region has 14 residues. Per the germline V gene, CDR1 is SNHLY and CDR2 is FYNNEI. CDR3 nucleotide sequence: TGTGCCAGCACCCTGGGGGGACAGAATTCACTCCTCCACTTT. It encodes CASTLGGQNSLLHF.

Note on this clonotype: An end of the junction does not agree with germline; a read error may underlie this. V is TRBV6-1 and J is TRBJ1-5; TRBD1 matches 7 bases. CDR1 and CDR2 from the germline V gene are MNHNS and SASEGT. The CDR3 is 15 residues long. The CDR3 DNA sequence: TGTGTCAGCAGTGAAGAGATAGGGGGCGTTCAGCCCCAGCATTTT. Translated: CVSSEEIGGVQPQHF.

This clonotype was detected only once. An end of the junction differs from the germline gene, which may be a read error. The chain uses TRBV5-6 and TRBJ2-4; the D gene could be TRBD1 or TRBD2 (6 bases each). The germline CDR1 and CDR2 sequences are SGHDT and YYEEEE. This CDR3 is built from 16 residues. CDR3 region: CANSKLRGDPKNIQYF. CDR3 nucleotide sequence: TGTGCCAACAGCAAGCTGAGGGGGGACCCCAAAAACATTCAGTACTTC.

This clonotype has a single count. The junction does not match germline at one end; this may be a read error. The chain links TRBV29-1 to TRBJ1-2; D perhaps matches TRBD1 (5 bases). The V gene's germline CDR1 is SQVTM and CDR2 ANQGSEA. The CDR3 contains 13 residues. The CDR3 reads CSVLYPGVYGYTF. As DNA, the CDR3 is TGCAGCGTTCTATACCCGGGGGTCTATGGGTACACCTTC.

The chain is built from TRBV6-2 or TRBV6-3 and TRBJ2-7; the D gene is possibly TRBD2 (5 bases). The germline gives CDR1 MNHEY, CDR2 SVGEGT. The length of the CDR3 is 12 residues. The CDR3 DNA reads TGTGCAAGCGGCACCCCGACCTACGAGCAGTACTTC. Translated: CASGTPTYEQYF.

This clonotype has a single count. At one end, the junction sequence differs from germline, possibly due to a read error. The V call is TRBV10-2, the J call TRBJ2-2; possible D gene TRBD1, 5 bases. Germline V CDR1 and CDR2: WSHSY, SAAADI. This CDR3 has 11 amino acids. The DNA of the CDR3 is TGCGGCAGCAGTGACAGCGGGGAGCTGTTTTTT. Translated, it gives CGSSDSGELFF.

The rearrangement uses TRBV20-1 and TRBJ1-1, with unresolved D. Trimming removed 0 bases from V and 2 bases from J, with 10 bases in between. CDR3 size: 14 residues. Germline-derived CDR1 and CDR2 are DFQATT and SNEGSKA (reference sequence). The CDR3 sequence: CSARDFLINTEAFF. The CDR3 nucleotides read TGCAGTGCTAGAGACTTTTTAATAAACACTGAAGCTTTCTTT.

A remark on this clonotype: One end of the junction does not line up with germline, which may come from a read error. The gene calls are TRBV29-1 and TRBJ2-7; D might be TRBD2 (6 bases). Germline lookup yields CDR1 SQVTM and CDR2 ANQGSEA. The CDR3 has 14 amino acids. CDR3 sequence: CSVESAGPTYVQYF. The CDR3 DNA reads TGCAGTGTTGAAAGTGCGGGACCGACCTACGTGCAGTACTTC.

The chain carries TRBV11-1 and TRBJ2-7, with D possibly matching TRBD1 (5 bases). The V end was cut by 4 bases, the J end by 13 bases, with 23 bases between. CDR3 length: 14 amino acids. Germline V lookup: CDR1 SGHAT, CDR2 FQDESV (reference sequence). The CDR3 sequence is CASSSRETIYEQYF. In DNA, the CDR3 is TGTGCCAGCAGCTCCAGGGAAACGATCTACGAACAATACTTC.